This T cell receptor (beta chain) comes out of a study of OX40 agonist ivuxolimab in advanced cancers. In the study overall: Partial responses were seen in three patients, one with hepatocellular carcinoma and two with cutaneous melanoma.

Per the germline V gene, CDR1 is LGHNA and CDR2 is YSLEER. This CDR3 spans 14 amino acids. Trimming cost V 4 bases and J 6 bases; bases outside gene matches: 5. Sequencing used immunoSEQ multiplex PCR; TCRdb keeps in-frame clones, though not all of them. Of some 33,000 clones in the sample, just over 90% were seen once. The study, taken as a whole, reports: Mean expanded clone counts were higher in CD8+ than CD4+ T cells.

This clone is medium-sized (0.01 to 0.1%) within its sample. The antigen is undetermined. The rearrangement joins TRBV4-3 to TRBJ2-2; TRBD2 aligns across 7 bases. The sequences come from CD4+ or CD8+ T cells sorted from blood, collected in a trial of the OX40 agonist ivuxolimab. The clonotype comes from an adult with an advanced solid tumor such as melanoma, head and neck, liver or kidney cancer. Here the CDR3 DNA reads TGCGCCAGCAGCCTAAGCCGGGGGGCCGGGGAGCTGTTTTTT. This codes for CASSLSRGAGELFF.